The rows below give T cell receptor beta chains drawn from one sample of a study of blood T cell repertoires in COVID-19. Repertoires were generated with immunoSEQ multiplex PCR, while TCRdb's copy carries only in-frame clones and drops some. This sample carries about 92,000 clones, around 88% of them seen once, and the ten largest clones take 18%. Sequencing was performed on peripheral blood. These receptors were obtained from an older woman with COVID-19, enrolled during active disease. The CDR3 runs from the conserved cysteine through the conserved F or W. The order of the fields is V gene, D gene, clone size, J gene, CDR3 protein, CDR3 DNA. D genes are given only for firm matches. Clone sizes are given selectively: once, few, many, or a class where the clone is expanded.

V gene: TRBV5-1
D gene: NA
clone size: NA
J gene: TRBJ1-6
CDR3 protein: CASSLGTANSPLHF
CDR3 DNA: TGCGCCAGCAGCTTGGGGACAGCGAATTCACCCCTCCACTTT

V gene: TRBV19
D gene: NA
clone size: once
J gene: TRBJ1-5
CDR3 protein: CASRGQITNQPQHF
CDR3 DNA: TGTGCCAGTAGGGGACAAATCACCAATCAGCCCCAGCATTTT

V gene: TRBV30
D gene: TRBD1
clone size: NA
J gene: TRBJ1-6
CDR3 protein: CAWNRDRGERSSPLHF
CDR3 DNA: TGTGCCTGGAACCGGGACAGGGGCGAGAGGAGTTCACCCCTCCACTTT

V gene: TRBV5-6
D gene: NA
clone size: NA
J gene: TRBJ1-2
CDR3 protein: CASSSGAFVRYGYTF
CDR3 DNA: TGTGCCAGCAGCTCGGGAGCTTTTGTGCGATATGGCTACACCTTC

V gene: TRBV18
D gene: NA
clone size: NA
J gene: TRBJ1-2
CDR3 protein: CASSPPEPNYGYTF
CDR3 DNA: TGTGCCAGCTCACCCCCCGAGCCCAACTATGGCTACACCTTC

V gene: TRBV6-5
D gene: TRBD1
clone size: NA
J gene: TRBJ2-7
CDR3 protein: CASSRQGTYEQYF
CDR3 DNA: TGTGCCAGCAGTCGACAGGGTACCTACGAGCAGTACTTC

V gene: TRBV24-1
D gene: TRBD2
clone size: once
J gene: TRBJ2-3
CDR3 protein: CATSDWTSGGADTQYF
CDR3 DNA: TGTGCCACCAGTGATTGGACTAGCGGGGGGGCAGATACGCAGTATTTT

V gene: TRBV2
D gene: TRBD1
clone size: NA
J gene: TRBJ1-5
CDR3 protein: CASRPGGTSTSNQPQHF
CDR3 DNA: TGTGCCAGCAGGCCAGGGGGGACCTCCACCAGCAATCAGCCCCAGCATTTT

V gene: TRBV13
D gene: NA
clone size: medium-sized
J gene: TRBJ1-2
CDR3 protein: CASSFGGGYGYTF
CDR3 DNA: TGTGCCAGCAGCTTCGGGGGGGGCTATGGCTACACCTTC

V gene: TRBV7-7
D gene: NA
clone size: NA
J gene: TRBJ2-2
CDR3 protein: CASSLGYPNTGELFF
CDR3 DNA: TGTGCCAGCAGCTTAGGCTACCCGAACACCGGGGAGCTGTTTTTT

V gene: TRBV3-1/TRBV3-2
D gene: TRBD1
clone size: NA
J gene: TRBJ1-5
CDR3 protein: CASSHTGGNQPQHF
CDR3 DNA: TGTGCCAGCAGTCATACAGGGGGCAATCAGCCCCAGCATTTT

V gene: TRBV18
D gene: NA
clone size: NA
J gene: TRBJ2-7
CDR3 protein: CASSPRSGRTYEQYF
CDR3 DNA: TGTGCCAGCTCACCAAGGAGCGGGCGAACCTACGAGCAGTACTTC

V gene: TRBV9
D gene: NA
clone size: NA
J gene: TRBJ2-1
CDR3 protein: CASTLRDFSYNEQFF
CDR3 DNA: TGTGCCAGCACCCTCCGGGACTTCTCCTACAATGAGCAGTTCTTC

V gene: TRBV5-1
D gene: TRBD1
clone size: NA
J gene: TRBJ1-1
CDR3 protein: CASSPTRQGRGTEAFF
CDR3 DNA: TGCGCCAGCAGCCCAACAAGACAGGGGAGAGGGACTGAAGCTTTCTTT

V gene: TRBV5-6
D gene: NA
clone size: NA
J gene: TRBJ1-2
CDR3 protein: CASSPGVITGYTF
CDR3 DNA: TGTGCCAGCAGCCCAGGGGTTATTACGGGCTACACCTTC

V gene: TRBV10-2
D gene: NA
clone size: NA
J gene: TRBJ1-1
CDR3 protein: CASSFDSLNTEAFF
CDR3 DNA: TGCGCCAGCAGTTTTGACAGCTTGAACACTGAAGCTTTCTTT

V gene: TRBV18
D gene: NA
clone size: once
J gene: TRBJ2-5
CDR3 protein: CASSPPNRVGQETQYF
CDR3 DNA: TGTGCCAGCTCACCACCTAACCGGGTCGGCCAAGAGACCCAGTACTTC

V gene: TRBV7-9
D gene: NA
clone size: NA
J gene: TRBJ1-2
CDR3 protein: CASRKTDSHYGYTF
CDR3 DNA: TGTGCCAGCAGGAAGACAGATTCGCACTATGGCTACACCTTC

V gene: TRBV28
D gene: TRBD1
clone size: NA
J gene: TRBJ1-5
CDR3 protein: CASRQLAGGGLYDNQPQHF
CDR3 DNA: TGTGCCAGCAGACAACTGGCAGGGGGCGGTCTGTATGACAATCAGCCCCAGCATTTT

V gene: TRBV7-3
D gene: TRBD2
clone size: NA
J gene: TRBJ2-3
CDR3 protein: CASSLQAGSTDTQYF
CDR3 DNA: TGTGCCAGCAGCTTACAAGCGGGGAGCACAGATACGCAGTATTTT